This T cell receptor (beta chain) was found in a study of vaccination and CD4 T cells after COVID-19. Specified treatment: roughly ten-day PBMC culture with coronavirus spike peptide pools or control peptides (ViraFEST assay). With peptide pools, ViraFEST first expanded antigen-specific T cells and afterwards sequenced their TCRs. Oncomine TCR Beta short-read sequencing was applied to DNA from cultured CD4+ T cells. TCRdb re-derived calls from the PCR reads in MiXCR, one entry per CDR3 protein. The profile shows 10,000 to 15,000 distinct CDR3 sequences, about 40% of them singletons. The CDR3 runs 15 residues. The ends lost 4 bases at V and 3 bases at J; junction bases unmatched: 6. Germline V gives CDR1 SGHTA, CDR2 FQGNSA. A remark on this clonotype: The antigen remains undetermined.

The sequencing sample was made of CD4+ T cells from blood, cultured in vitro. The V gene is TRBV7-2, the J gene TRBJ1-3, with TRBD1 matching 7 bases. The sequence was obtained from a human donor who had recovered from COVID-19. CDR3 region: CASSYGGTVGNTIYF. In DNA form, the CDR3 reads TGTGCCAGCAGCTACGGTGGGACAGTTGGAAACACCATATATTTT.